The rows below give T cell receptor beta chains drawn from one sample of a study of blood T cell repertoires in COVID-19. Libraries were prepared by immunoSEQ multiplex PCR; TCRdb keeps only in-frame clonotypes and omits some of them. The data contain 250,000 to 350,000 clones, around 87% of them seen just once; the ten biggest clones take up around 8%. Sequencing was performed on peripheral blood. The receptors shown here come from a woman between 50 and 59 years old who had recovered from COVID-19. CDR3s include the opening cysteine and the closing phenylalanine or tryptophan. The D gene is left open where the match is weak. Where a row states a size, it is once, few, many or the class of an expanded clone; other rows omit it.

clone_size j_call v_call d_call cdr3_aa cdr3_nt
once TRBJ1-3 TRBV30 TRBD1 CAWDRAGGNTIYF TGTGCCTGGGACAGGGCGGGTGGAAACACCATATATTTT
once TRBJ2-3 TRBV7-2 TRBD2 CASSPWTSGRGDTQYF TGTGCCAGCAGCCCCTGGACTAGCGGAAGGGGCGATACGCAGTATTTT
. TRBJ2-3 TRBV28 . CASSRPGLEADTQYF TGTGCCAGCAGTCGGCCGGGACTTGAGGCCGATACGCAGTATTTT
. TRBJ1-5 TRBV24-1 TRBD1 CATASGQGDNQPQHF TGTGCCACCGCCTCGGGGCAGGGGGACAATCAGCCCCAGCATTTT
few TRBJ1-6 TRBV6-2/TRBV6-3 TRBD1 CASSATGGISPLHF TGTGCCAGCAGTGCGACAGGGGGCATCTCACCCCTCCACTTT
. TRBJ2-3 TRBV27 TRBD2 CASSGLAGSDTQYF TGTGCCAGCAGTGGACTAGCGGGATCAGATACGCAGTATTTT
. TRBJ2-7 TRBV28 . CASSSFGDEQYF TGTGCCAGCAGCTCGTTCGGAGACGAGCAGTACTTC
. TRBJ1-6 TRBV7-8 TRBD1 CASSLSGQGNSPLHF TGTGCCAGCAGCTTAAGCGGACAGGGTAATTCACCCCTCCACTTT
. TRBJ1-2 TRBV5-1 TRBD1 CASSFGITGGGYTF TGCGCCAGCAGCTTCGGAATAACAGGGGGTGGCTACACCTTC
. TRBJ1-1 TRBV7-9 . CASSPRLGWPEAFF TGTGCCAGCAGCCCCCGTCTGGGCTGGCCTGAAGCTTTCTTT
few TRBJ1-1 TRBV6-5 . CASSLGTYTEAFF TGTGCCAGCAGCCTTGGGACTTACACTGAAGCTTTCTTT
. TRBJ1-1 TRBV9 TRBD1 CASSEVTGGSRAFF TGTGCCAGCAGCGAGGTGACAGGGGGGTCCCGAGCTTTCTTT
. TRBJ2-7 TRBV4-1 . CASSQRDNYEQYF TGCGCCAGCAGCCAACGGGACAATTACGAGCAGTACTTC
few TRBJ2-1 TRBV7-9 TRBD2 CASSYGIGTSGGIEQFF TGTGCCAGCAGCTACGGGATCGGGACTAGCGGGGGCATTGAGCAGTTCTTC
. TRBJ2-3 TRBV7-2 . CASNKPGEAGKKDTQYF TGTGCCAGCAACAAACCAGGGGAAGCGGGGAAAAAAGATACGCAGTATTTT
. TRBJ2-3 TRBV18 TRBD1 CASSLSQGAADTQYF TGTGCCAGCTCACTTTCGCAGGGGGCAGCAGATACGCAGTATTTT
. TRBJ2-7 TRBV10-3 TRBD2 CAISFRLAGDEQYF TGTGCCATCAGTTTTCGCCTAGCGGGAGACGAGCAGTACTTC
. TRBJ2-2 TRBV5-4 TRBD2 CASSLSGTIPTGELFF TGTGCCAGCAGCTTGTCTGGGACTATCCCCACCGGGGAGCTGTTTTTT
. TRBJ2-3 TRBV11-3 . CASSLSGLDTQYF TGTGCCAGCAGCTTATCGGGGTTGGATACGCAGTATTTT
few TRBJ1-1 TRBV6-6 . CASSSTTGTEAFF TGTGCCAGCAGTTCGACCACGGGCACTGAAGCTTTCTTT
. TRBJ2-3 TRBV7-9 TRBD2 CASSRLAGVPSDTQYF TGTGCCAGCAGCCGCCTAGCGGGAGTACCATCGGATACGCAGTATTTT
. TRBJ1-1 TRBV5-1 . CASSLGVSTEAFF TGCGCCAGCAGCTTAGGAGTGAGCACTGAAGCTTTCTTT
. TRBJ1-2 TRBV6-2/TRBV6-3 . CASSSSSIYGYTF TGTGCCAGCAGTTCTTCCAGTATTTATGGCTACACCTTC
. TRBJ2-5 TRBV6-2/TRBV6-3 . CASSLVKETQYF TGTGCCAGCAGTTTAGTGAAAGAGACCCAGTACTTC
. TRBJ2-7 TRBV5-1 TRBD2 CASSDWTSEYEQYF TGCGCCAGCAGCGACTGGACTAGCGAATACGAGCAGTACTTC
once TRBJ1-1 TRBV6-5 . CASLLRNTEAFF TGTGCCAGCCTTCTGAGGAACACTGAAGCTTTCTTT
. TRBJ1-6 TRBV5-6 . CASSFDRNSPLHF TGTGCCAGCAGCTTCGACAGAAATTCACCCCTCCACTTT
. TRBJ2-2 TRBV5-1 . CASSISGYTGELFF TGCGCCAGCAGCATAAGCGGGTACACCGGGGAGCTGTTTTTT
. TRBJ2-3 TRBV28 . CASSLAGIRTDTQYF TGTGCCAGCAGTTTAGCGGGGATACGCACAGATACGCAGTATTTT
. TRBJ1-5 TRBV19 . CASTLDLAQPQHF TGTGCCAGTACCCTGGACCTAGCTCAGCCCCAGCATTTT
. TRBJ2-1 TRBV29-1 TRBD2 CSVYHLAGYNEQFF TGCAGCGTCTACCATCTAGCGGGGTACAATGAGCAGTTCTTC
. TRBJ1-1 TRBV3-1/TRBV3-2 . CASSQTPGGIQAFF TGTGCCAGCAGCCAAACCCCCGGGGGAATTCAGGCTTTCTTT
. TRBJ1-2 TRBV9 TRBD1 CASNPQGQFNYGYTF TGTGCCAGCAACCCCCAGGGACAGTTCAACTATGGCTACACCTTC
. TRBJ2-7 TRBV27 . CASSFSISYEQYF TGTGCCAGCAGTTTTTCTATTTCCTACGAGCAGTACTTC
. TRBJ1-1 TRBV7-8 . CASSPLTSSTEAFF TGTGCCAGCAGCCCGCTCACGTCGAGCACTGAAGCTTTCTTT
. TRBJ2-3 TRBV21-1 . CASYRTDLGDLNTDTQYF TGTGCCAGCTACCGGACAGATCTAGGCGATTTGAACACAGATACGCAGTATTTT
. TRBJ1-2 TRBV7-9 TRBD1 CASSLPGQGVAGYTF TGTGCCAGCAGCTTACCGGGACAGGGAGTCGCTGGCTACACCTTC
. TRBJ2-3 TRBV18 TRBD2 CASSPRPAGGFTITDTQYF TGTGCCAGCTCACCACGTCCCGCGGGAGGCTTTACTATCACAGATACGCAGTATTTT
once TRBJ2-7 TRBV18 TRBD1 CASSPRMIGTGVYEQYF TGTGCCAGCTCACCAAGGATGATAGGGACAGGGGTCTACGAGCAGTACTTC
. TRBJ2-1 TRBV7-2 TRBD2 CASSFRQAGGGANEQFF TGTGCCAGCAGCTTCCGCCAAGCGGGAGGAGGGGCCAATGAGCAGTTCTTC